The text below deals with one TCR beta chain. This clone appeared a single time. This receptor's antigen is unknown. No base-level quality is on record; no much larger clone is a single base apart. The immunoSEQ Assay, a bias-controlled multiplex PCR, was used to amplify TCRbeta CDR3 regions from genomic DNA. In the original analysis: Nucleated cell counts per sample were estimated from amplification of reference gene primers within the assay. To quantify the absolute abundance of each unique TCRbeta CDR3 rearrangement, sequence reads were collapsed and filtered. Productive Simpson clonality was computed per sample as the square root of Simpson's diversity index over productive rearrangements. The immuneACCESS repertoire file appears here via TCRdb, limited to in-frame rearrangements. These files lack a portion of the clones; in checked studies, under half of the deficit traces to unresolved V genes, and the cause of the others is not known. D and trimming come from the DNA, and the V and J calls and clone size come from that table. Within this sample are approximately 490,000 clones, with approximately 91% of them counted one time only. The top ten hold 6.5% to 9.5% of the sample.

In the prospective study, participants were roughly 18 to 100 years old, resided in about two dozen geographic areas of the United States, and were enrolled through a virtual design. In the prospective study, participants were assigned to cohorts based on the clinical history participants reported in a screening survey and a study questionnaire. Recovered participants in ImmuneRACE Cohort 3 were defined by two consecutive negative NP/OP PCR tests, clearance by a healthcare professional, or resolution of symptoms. Each participant in the prospective study had whole blood, serum and a nasopharyngeal or oropharyngeal swab collected by mobile phlebotomists. Over an approximately 2-month period, participants in the prospective study had the option of providing additional blood draws and questionnaires. Blood samples from the prospective study were shipped frozen or at room temperature prior to DNA extraction.

The data stem from a study of blood T cell repertoires in COVID-19 (dated by TCRdb to 2018 to 2020). Regarding the research as a whole: Samples from collaborators originated in the United States, Italy and Spain and spanned both the acute and convalescent phases of COVID-19. The prospective study material was composed of cDNA or gDNA derived from T cells, B-cell-depleted T cells, or PBMCs. The dataset comprised deeply sampled blood TCRbeta repertoires from subjects exposed to, actively infected with, or recovered from COVID-19. The repertoires were released in a freely available public database intended as a resource for research on the immune response to SARS-CoV-2. The samples were drawn from two sources: the first 160 participants of the ongoing ImmuneRACE study, and 1,000 to 1,500 subjects contributed by 6 global collaborators. A de-identified subject ID, COVID-19 status, age in years and sex were almost always included in the sample metadata. Where available, HLA class I and class II types were obtained from metadata supplied by the sample provider rather than from assay-based typing.

Summary of the overall study and its limitations: Clinical and demographic metadata were provided uncurated, with the amount varying by source and participant.

Material: PBMCs or T cells enriched from blood (not recorded which). This receptor was taken from a woman aged 60-70 years who had recovered from COVID-19.

The DNA reads as follows: TGTGCCAGCAGTGAGGGAGTAGCGGGGGGCCGAGAGCAGTTCTTC. Translated, it gives CASSEGVAGGREQFF. The chain links TRBV2 with TRBJ2-1; 10 of the junction bases match TRBD2. From the cysteine up to the phenylalanine, the CDR3 has a length of 15 residues. Only CDR3 DNA remains: 45 bases, in frame from the first base. Germline trimming: 3 bases from V, 10 bases from J; junction bases outside gene matches: 9. Per the germline V gene, SNHLY is the CDR1 and FYNNEI is the CDR2.